This T cell receptor beta chain was sequenced during a study of CD8 T cells in Susac syndrome. CDR3 length: 15 residues. Trimming at V came to 0 bases and at J to 2 bases, leaving 4 bases not matched to a gene. The germline V gene has CDR1 SGHTA and CDR2 FQGNSA. TCR beta from blood CD8+ and CD4+ T cells was sequenced. With random hexamers, 0.5 to 1 ug RNA was reverse transcribed. Coverage of TCR beta CDR3 amplification by immunoSEQ multiplex PCR extended to 54 Vbeta and 13 Jbeta. TCRdb processed the immunoSEQ multiplex PCR reads anew with MiXCR; each CDR3 protein has one entry. The table lists 150,000 to 200,000 distinct CDR3 sequences, about 94% of them singletons.

The source of this sequence is a human donor in good health. This rearrangement joins TRBV7-2 to TRBJ2-7, with 7 positions matching TRBD2. Sequencing input: CD4+ T cells from PBMCs. The CDR3 region is CASSLALGGAYEQYF. As DNA, the CDR3 is TGTGCCAGCAGCTTAGCGCTGGGGGGGGCCTACGAGCAGTACTTC. Drawing the rest from reference TRBV7-2 and TRBJ2-7, the complete variable domain is GAGVSQSPSNKVTEKGKDVELRCDPISGHTALYWYRQSLGQGLEFLIYFQGNSAPDKSGLPSDRFSAERTGGSVSTLTIQRTQQEDSAVYLCASSLALGGAYEQYFGPGTRLTVT.